Below are 2 T cell receptor beta chains sequenced from a single sample in a study of blood T cells in healthy people across ages. PCR was performed a second time for 7 to 11 cycles using a sample-barcoded 5' primer and a J-beta primer mix. TCRdb analysed the 5' RACE reads with MiXCR anew, one entry per CDR3 protein. The sample has about 930,000 distinct CDR3 sequences, approximately 32% seen once; the top ten hold roughly 10%. This sample also belongs to another study, concerning T cells of mothers and their children.

Sequenced sample: blood. The receptors were gathered from a woman between 40 and 50 years old in good health.

This chain joins TRBV7-3 and TRBJ1-1; D call uncertain. Trimming pared 3 bases from V and 4 bases from J, leaving 9 bases between. CDR1 SGHTA and CDR2 FQGTGA come from the germline V gene. This CDR3 comprises 13 residues. In DNA form, the CDR3 reads TGTGCCAGCAGCTTTTCGCAGAGCACTGAAGCTTTCTTT. This codes for CASSFSQSTEAFF.

Worth noting for this clonotype: This may arise from a read error, as a much more abundant clone is one base away. The chain employs TRBV6-1 and TRBJ2-7; possibly TRBD1 or TRBD2 for D (7 bases each). The CDR3 loop spans 14 amino acids. Germline loops: CDR1 MNHNS, CDR2 SASEGT. The CDR3 DNA sequence: TGTGCCAGCATTCCAGGGGGGGCTTCCTGCGAGCAGTACTTC. It is translated as CASIPGGASCEQYF.